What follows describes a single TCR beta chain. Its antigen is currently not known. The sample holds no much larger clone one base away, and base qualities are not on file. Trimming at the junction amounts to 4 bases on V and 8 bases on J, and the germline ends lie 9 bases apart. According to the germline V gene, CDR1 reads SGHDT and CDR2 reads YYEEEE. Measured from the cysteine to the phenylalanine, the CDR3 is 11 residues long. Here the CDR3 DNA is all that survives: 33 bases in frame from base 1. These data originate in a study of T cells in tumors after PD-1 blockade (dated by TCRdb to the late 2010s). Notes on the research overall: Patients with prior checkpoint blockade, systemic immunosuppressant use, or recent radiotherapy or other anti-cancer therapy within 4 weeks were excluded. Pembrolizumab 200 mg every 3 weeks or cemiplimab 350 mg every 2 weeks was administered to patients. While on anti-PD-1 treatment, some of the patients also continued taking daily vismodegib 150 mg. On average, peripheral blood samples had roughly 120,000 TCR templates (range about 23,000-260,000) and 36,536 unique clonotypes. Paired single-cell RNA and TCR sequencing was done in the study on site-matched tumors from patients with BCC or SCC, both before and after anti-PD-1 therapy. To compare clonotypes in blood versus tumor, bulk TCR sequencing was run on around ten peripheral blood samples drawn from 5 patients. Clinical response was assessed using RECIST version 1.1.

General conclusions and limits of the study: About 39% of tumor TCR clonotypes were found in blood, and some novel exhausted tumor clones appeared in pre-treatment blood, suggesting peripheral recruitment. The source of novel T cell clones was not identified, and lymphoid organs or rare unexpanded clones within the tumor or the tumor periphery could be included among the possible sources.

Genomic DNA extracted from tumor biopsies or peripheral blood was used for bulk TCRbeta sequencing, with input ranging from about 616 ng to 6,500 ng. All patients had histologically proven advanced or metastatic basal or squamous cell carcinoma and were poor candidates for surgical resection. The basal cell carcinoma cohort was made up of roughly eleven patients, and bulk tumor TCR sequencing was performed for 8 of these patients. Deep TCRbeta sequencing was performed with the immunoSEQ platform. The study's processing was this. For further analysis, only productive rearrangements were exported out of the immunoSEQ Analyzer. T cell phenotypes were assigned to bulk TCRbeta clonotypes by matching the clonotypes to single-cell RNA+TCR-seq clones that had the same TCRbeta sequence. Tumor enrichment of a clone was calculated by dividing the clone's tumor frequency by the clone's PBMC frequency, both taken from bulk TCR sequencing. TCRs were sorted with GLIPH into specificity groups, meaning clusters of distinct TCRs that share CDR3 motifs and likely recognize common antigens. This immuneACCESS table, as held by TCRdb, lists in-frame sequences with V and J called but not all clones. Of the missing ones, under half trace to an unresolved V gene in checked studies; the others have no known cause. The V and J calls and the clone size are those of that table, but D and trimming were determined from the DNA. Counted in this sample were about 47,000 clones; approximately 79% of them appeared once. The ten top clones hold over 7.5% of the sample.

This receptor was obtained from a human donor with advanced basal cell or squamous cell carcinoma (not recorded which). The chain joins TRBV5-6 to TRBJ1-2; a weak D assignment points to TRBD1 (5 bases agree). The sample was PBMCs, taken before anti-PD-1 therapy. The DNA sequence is TGTGCCAGCAGCCGGGGGGGAGGCTACACCTTC. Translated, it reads CASSRGGGYTF.